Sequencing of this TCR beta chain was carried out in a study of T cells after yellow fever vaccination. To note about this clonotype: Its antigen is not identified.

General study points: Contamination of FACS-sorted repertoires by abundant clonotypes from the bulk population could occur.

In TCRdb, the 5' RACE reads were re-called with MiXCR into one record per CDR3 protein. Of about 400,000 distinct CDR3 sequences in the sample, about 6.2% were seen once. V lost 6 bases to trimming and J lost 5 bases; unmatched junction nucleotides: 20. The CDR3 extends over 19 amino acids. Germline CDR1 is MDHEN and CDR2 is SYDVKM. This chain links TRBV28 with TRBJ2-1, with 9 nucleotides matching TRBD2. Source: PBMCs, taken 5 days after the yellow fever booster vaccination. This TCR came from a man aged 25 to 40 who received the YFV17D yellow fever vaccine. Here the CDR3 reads CASRTKGRFSGRVDNEQFF. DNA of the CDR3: TGTGCCAGCAGAACCAAGGGACGGTTTAGCGGGAGAGTCGACAATGAGCAGTTCTTC.